This T cell receptor beta chain was captured by sequencing in a study of cytomegalovirus exposure and HLA in healthy donors (dated by TCRdb to about 2017). About the full investigation: The 700 or so repertoires of the first cohort and the roughly 120 validation repertoires were produced on the same platform, according to a later analysis. In addition to the first cohort of roughly 700 subjects, a separate validation cohort of 100 to 150 different subjects was used. The study aimed to test whether signatures of past pathogen exposure could be identified by cataloging public T cell receptors. To predict cytomegalovirus infection status, the study brought together high-throughput TCR immunosequencing, statistical association of individual TCRs with disease status, and machine learning. The study at large found these results: The study listed 150 to 200 TCR beta chains as associated with cytomegalovirus. In vitro tests confirmed that a few of the cytomegalovirus-associated TCR beta chains recognize cytomegalovirus antigens. Most TCR sequences were seen in very few donors, while some public TCRs were found in many individuals. Of the cluster scores, roughly 95% were above 0 in a later analysis, which found that TCRs clustered in the first cohort also tended to co-occur in the 95 to 150 validation repertoires. The validation cohort had no HLA typing available for a later analysis, so co-occurrence within that cohort was assessed over all 120 or so repertoires. Cytomegalovirus status was reported to be diagnosed by the classifier with high specificity and sensitivity in both the original and validation cohorts. According to the authors, the approach could potentially be generalized to other disease states and immunological phenotypes.

This clone was recorded once. Its binding antigen is unknown. One base away there is no much larger clone; base qualities are not given. Preparation of the library involved the immunoSEQ multiplex PCR assay. In the source study's methods: A statistical classification framework was built for diagnosing cytomegalovirus status from the catalog of TCR beta chain sequences. TCRdb took over this immuneACCESS table, retaining in-frame rearrangements with V and J assigned. Such tables are incomplete; in checked studies, under half of the missing clones stem from an unresolved V gene, and the remainder is unexplained. That table furnishes V, J and clone size, whereas the DNA furnished D and trimming. Present in this sample are about 330,000 clones, around 87% of which were seen just once. The top ten constitute roughly 1.2% of the sample. Sequences LNHNV (CDR1) and YYDKDF (CDR2) are obtained from the germline V gene (reference sequence). Relative to germline, V is 0 bases shorter and J is 5 bases shorter, with 5 bases between their ends. The CDR3 holds 14 amino acids from the cysteine to the phenylalanine. CDR3 DNA is the only sequence kept; it has 42 bases, read in frame from the first base.

The donors were included in the validation cohort of 100 to 150 subjects, a group kept apart from the roughly 700-subject first cohort. The sequence came from a woman aged 25-40 years in good health and CMV-seropositive. The sample consisted of PBMCs. The chain couples TRBV15 to TRBJ1-6, with a weak D call of TRBD1 (5 bases match). CDR3 sequence: CATSRDRDNSPLHF. The sequenced DNA is TGTGCCACCAGCAGAGACAGGGATAATTCACCCCTCCACTTT.